The T cell receptor beta chain under discussion was sequenced for a study of T cell responses to AZD1222 COVID-19 vaccine. Per germline, CDR1 SQVTM and CDR2 ANQGSEA. The length of the CDR3 is 11 residues. Trimming took 7 bases from V and 4 from J, leaving 10 bases between them. TCRdb's copy holds only in-frame clones and misses some; the assay was immunoSEQ multiplex PCR. This sample yields around 100,000 clones, of which roughly 85% are seen a single time; over 2% belongs to the top ten. General observations from the study: The donor cohort was predominantly white British with a female majority, and clonal diversity may have been underestimated. Reports say nearly half of spike-specific TCRs go after unmutated variant regions. Following two doses of AZD1222, Spike-specific TCR breadth and depth rose. Baseline seropositivity characterized only a handful of AZD1222 recipients.

As regards this clone: Its specificity is not known.

The receptor comes from an adult who received the AZD1222 COVID-19 vaccine. The chain recombines TRBV29-1 with TRBJ2-5; TRBD2 might be the D (5 bases). Here the sequenced sample was peripheral blood, taken 28 days after the second AZD1222 dose. The CDR3 sequence is CSAPEGETQYF. The CDR3 DNA reads TGCAGCGCCCCAGAGGGAGAGACCCAGTACTTC.